These T cell receptor beta chains were read from a single sample in a study of blood T cell repertoires in COVID-19. Clones were sequenced by immunoSEQ multiplex PCR, and TCRdb holds only the in-frame ones, with some missing. Of about 46,000 clones listed, approximately 85% are singletons. Input material: peripheral blood. These receptors were taken from a woman older than 75 with COVID-19, enrolled during active disease. Both conserved end residues are trimmed from each CDR3. The order of the fields is CDR3 protein, V gene, J gene.

CDR3: ASSSNYEQY
V: TRBV12-3/TRBV12-4
J: TRBJ2-7

CDR3: ASSGTGGYEQY
V: TRBV9
J: TRBJ2-7

CDR3: ASSLVGTANEKLF
V: TRBV11-3
J: TRBJ1-4

CDR3: ASSRGGTSETQY
V: TRBV18
J: TRBJ2-5

CDR3: ASSPGHPQLHGYT
V: TRBV9
J: TRBJ1-2

CDR3: ASSAHNTEAF
V: TRBV5-1
J: TRBJ1-1

CDR3: ASSYGQGAYSPLH
V: TRBV6-5
J: TRBJ1-6

CDR3: AKDARGSRDTQY
V: TRBV3-1/TRBV3-2
J: TRBJ2-3

CDR3: ASSQGQGAFNEKLF
V: TRBV5-1
J: TRBJ1-4

CDR3: ASSPGQSYEQY
V: TRBV6-5
J: TRBJ2-7

CDR3: ASSQGAHVGETQY
V: TRBV4-3
J: TRBJ2-5

CDR3: ASSQFTPDRIINSPLH
V: TRBV4-1
J: TRBJ1-6

CDR3: ATSDSAGGDQETQY
V: TRBV24-1
J: TRBJ2-5

CDR3: ASSSAESRGYGYT
V: TRBV19
J: TRBJ1-2

CDR3: ASSLGSAGGPGNEQF
V: TRBV5-4
J: TRBJ2-1

CDR3: ASSPAFGYT
V: TRBV6-2/TRBV6-3
J: TRBJ1-2

CDR3: ASKRTGGNQPQH
V: TRBV6-5
J: TRBJ1-5

CDR3: ASRGLAKNIQY
V: TRBV2
J: TRBJ2-4

CDR3: ASSYGRNYGYT
V: TRBV7-2
J: TRBJ1-2

CDR3: ASSLGGLAGPYEQY
V: TRBV7-2
J: TRBJ2-7

CDR3: ASSLNWLAGDTQY
V: TRBV7-2
J: TRBJ2-3

CDR3: ASSPRWTGGLWYEQY
V: TRBV27
J: TRBJ2-7